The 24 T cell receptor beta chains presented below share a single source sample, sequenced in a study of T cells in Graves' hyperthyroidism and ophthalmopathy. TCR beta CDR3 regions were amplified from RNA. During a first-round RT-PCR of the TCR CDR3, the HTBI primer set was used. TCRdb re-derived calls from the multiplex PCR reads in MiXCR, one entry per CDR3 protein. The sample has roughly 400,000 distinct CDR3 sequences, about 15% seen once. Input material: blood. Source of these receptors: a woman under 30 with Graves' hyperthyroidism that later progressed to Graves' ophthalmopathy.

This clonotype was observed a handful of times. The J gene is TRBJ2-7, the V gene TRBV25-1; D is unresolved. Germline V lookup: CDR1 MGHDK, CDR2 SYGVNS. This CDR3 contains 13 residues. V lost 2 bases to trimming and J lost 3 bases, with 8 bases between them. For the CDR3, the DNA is TGTGCCAGCAGTGAAGGCCTTTTCTACGAGCAGTACTTC. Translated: CASSEGLFYEQYF.

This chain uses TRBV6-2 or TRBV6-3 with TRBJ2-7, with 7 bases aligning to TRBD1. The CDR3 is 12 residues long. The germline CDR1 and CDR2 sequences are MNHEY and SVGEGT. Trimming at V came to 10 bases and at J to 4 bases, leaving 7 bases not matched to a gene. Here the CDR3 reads CAISTGPYEQYF. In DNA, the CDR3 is TGTGCCATCTCGACAGGGCCGTACGAGCAGTACTTC.

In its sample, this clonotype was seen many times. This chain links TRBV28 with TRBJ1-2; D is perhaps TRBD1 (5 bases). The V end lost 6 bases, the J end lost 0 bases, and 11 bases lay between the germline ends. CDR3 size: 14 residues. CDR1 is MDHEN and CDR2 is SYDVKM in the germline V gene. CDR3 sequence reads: CASSQTATNYGYTF. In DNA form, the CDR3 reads TGTGCCAGCAGCCAGACAGCTACTAACTATGGCTACACCTTC.

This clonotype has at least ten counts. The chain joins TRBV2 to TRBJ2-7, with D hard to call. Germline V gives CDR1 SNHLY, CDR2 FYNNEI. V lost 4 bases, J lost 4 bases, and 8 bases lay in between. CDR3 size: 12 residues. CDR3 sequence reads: CASSVVWYEQYF. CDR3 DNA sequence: TGTGCCAGCAGTGTGGTATGGTACGAGCAGTACTTC. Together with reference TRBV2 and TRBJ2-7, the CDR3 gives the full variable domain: EPEVTQTPSHQVTQMGQEVILRCVPISNHLYFYWYRQILGQKVEFLVSFYNNEISEKSEIFDDQFSVERPDGSNFTLKIRSTKLEDSAMYFCASSVVWYEQYFGPGTRLTVT.

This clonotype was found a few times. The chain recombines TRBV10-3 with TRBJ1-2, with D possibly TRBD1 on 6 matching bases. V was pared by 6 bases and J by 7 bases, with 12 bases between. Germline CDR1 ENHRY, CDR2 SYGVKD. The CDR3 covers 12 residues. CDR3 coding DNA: TGTGCCATCAGGGCCCAAGGGGGTGGCTACACCTTC. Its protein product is CAIRAQGGGYTF.

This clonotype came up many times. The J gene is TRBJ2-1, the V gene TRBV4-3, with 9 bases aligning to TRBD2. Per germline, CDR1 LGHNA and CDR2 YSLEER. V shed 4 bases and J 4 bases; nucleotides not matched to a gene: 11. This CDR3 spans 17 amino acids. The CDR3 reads CASSPTGLAGRYNEQFF. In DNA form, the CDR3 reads TGCGCCAGCAGCCCCACTGGGCTAGCGGGAAGATACAATGAGCAGTTCTTC.

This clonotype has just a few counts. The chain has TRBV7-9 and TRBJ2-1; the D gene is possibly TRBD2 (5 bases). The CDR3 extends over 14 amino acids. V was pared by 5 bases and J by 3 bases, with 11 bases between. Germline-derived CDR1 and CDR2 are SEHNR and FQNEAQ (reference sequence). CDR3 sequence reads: CASSPGGFYNEQFF. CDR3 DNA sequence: TGTGCCAGCAGCCCAGGCGGGTTCTACAATGAGCAGTTCTTC.

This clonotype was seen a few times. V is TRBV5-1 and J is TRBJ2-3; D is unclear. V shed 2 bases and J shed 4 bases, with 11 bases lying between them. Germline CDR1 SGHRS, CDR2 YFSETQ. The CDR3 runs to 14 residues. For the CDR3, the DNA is TGCGCCAGCAGCTTAGAAACGGGTTCAGATACGCAGTATTTT. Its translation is CASSLETGSDTQYF.

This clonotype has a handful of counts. The CDR3 loop reads CATRRETGELFF. In DNA form, the CDR3 reads TGTGCCACCAGACGTGAGACCGGGGAGCTGTTTTTT. This sequence joins TRBV24-1 and TRBJ2-2; the D is unclear. Trimming left V 7 bases short and J 5 bases short, with 7 bases between. The CDR3 runs to 12 residues. The germline V gene has CDR1 KGHDR and CDR2 SFDVKD.

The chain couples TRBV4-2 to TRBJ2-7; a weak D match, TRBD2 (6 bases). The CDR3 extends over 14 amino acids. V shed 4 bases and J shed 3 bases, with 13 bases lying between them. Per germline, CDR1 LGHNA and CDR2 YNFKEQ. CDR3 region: CASSRAAGRYEQYF. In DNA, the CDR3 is TGTGCCAGCAGCCGCGCTGCGGGACGCTACGAGCAGTACTTC.

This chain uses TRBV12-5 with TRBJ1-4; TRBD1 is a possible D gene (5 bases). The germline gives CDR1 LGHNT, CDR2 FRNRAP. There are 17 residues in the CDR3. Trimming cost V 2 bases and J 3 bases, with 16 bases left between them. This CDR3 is CASGLPLPRDPNEKLFF. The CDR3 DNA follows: TGTGCTAGTGGTTTGCCCCTCCCCCGGGACCCTAATGAAAAACTGTTTTTT.

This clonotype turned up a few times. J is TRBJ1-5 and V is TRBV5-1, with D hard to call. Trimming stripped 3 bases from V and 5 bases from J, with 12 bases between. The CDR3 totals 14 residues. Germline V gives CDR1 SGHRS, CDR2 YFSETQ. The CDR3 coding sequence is TGCGCCAGCAGCTATTACCCCAACTATCAGCCCCAGCATTTT. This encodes CASSYYPNYQPQHF.

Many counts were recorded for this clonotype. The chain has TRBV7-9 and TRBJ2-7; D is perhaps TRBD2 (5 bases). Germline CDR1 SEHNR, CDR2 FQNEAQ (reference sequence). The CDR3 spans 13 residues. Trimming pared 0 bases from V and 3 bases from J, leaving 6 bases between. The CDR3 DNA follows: TGTGCCAGCAGCTTAGCCCGGGACTACGAGCAGTACTTC. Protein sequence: CASSLARDYEQYF.

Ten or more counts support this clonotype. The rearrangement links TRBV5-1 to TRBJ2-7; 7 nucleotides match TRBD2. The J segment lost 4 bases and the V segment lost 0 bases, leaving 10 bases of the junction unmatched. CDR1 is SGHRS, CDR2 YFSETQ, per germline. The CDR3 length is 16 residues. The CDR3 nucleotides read TGCGCCAGCAGCTTGGAGTCGGTAGGACTAGGGTACGAGCAGTACTTC. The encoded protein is CASSLESVGLGYEQYF.

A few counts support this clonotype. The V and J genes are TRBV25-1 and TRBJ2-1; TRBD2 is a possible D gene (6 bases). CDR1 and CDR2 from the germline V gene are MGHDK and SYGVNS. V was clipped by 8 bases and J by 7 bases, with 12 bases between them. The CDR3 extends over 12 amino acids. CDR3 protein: CASSKRGNEQFF. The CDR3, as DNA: TGTGCCAGCTCAAAACGGGGGAATGAGCAGTTCTTC. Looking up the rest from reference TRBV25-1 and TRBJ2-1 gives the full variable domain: EADIYQTPRYLVIGTGKKITLECSQTMGHDKMYWYQQDPGMELHLIHYSYGVNSTEKGDLSSESTVSRIRTEHFPLTLESARPSHTSQYLCASSKRGNEQFFGPGTRLTVL.

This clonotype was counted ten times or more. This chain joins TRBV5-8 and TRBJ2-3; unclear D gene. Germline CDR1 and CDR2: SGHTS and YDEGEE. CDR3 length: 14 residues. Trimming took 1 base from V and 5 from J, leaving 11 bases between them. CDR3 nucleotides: TGTGCCAGCAGCTTGCCACTCCGGATAGATACGCAGTATTTT. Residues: CASSLPLRIDTQYF.

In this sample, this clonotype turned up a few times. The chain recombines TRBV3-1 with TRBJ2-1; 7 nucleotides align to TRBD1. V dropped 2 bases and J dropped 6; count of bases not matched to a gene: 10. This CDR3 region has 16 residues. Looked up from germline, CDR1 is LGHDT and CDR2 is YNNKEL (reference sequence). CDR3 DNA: TGTGCCAGCAGCCAACACGAACACAGGGGAAGCAATGAGCAGTTCTTC. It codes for CASSQHEHRGSNEQFF.

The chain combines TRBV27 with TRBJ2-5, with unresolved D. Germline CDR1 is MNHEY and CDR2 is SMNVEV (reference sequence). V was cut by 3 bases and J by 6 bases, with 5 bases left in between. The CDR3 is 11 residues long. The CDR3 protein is CASSLGQTQYF. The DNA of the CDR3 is TGTGCCAGCAGTTTGGGTCAGACCCAGTACTTC.

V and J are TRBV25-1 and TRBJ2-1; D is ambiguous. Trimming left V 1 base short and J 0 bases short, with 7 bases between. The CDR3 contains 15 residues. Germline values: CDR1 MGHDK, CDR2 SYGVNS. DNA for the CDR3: TGTGCCAGCAGTGAATCCCCCAGCTCCTACAATGAGCAGTTCTTC. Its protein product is CASSESPSSYNEQFF. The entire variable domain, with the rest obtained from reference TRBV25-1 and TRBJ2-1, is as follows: EADIYQTPRYLVIGTGKKITLECSQTMGHDKMYWYQQDPGMELHLIHYSYGVNSTEKGDLSSESTVSRIRTEHFPLTLESARPSHTSQYLCASSESPSSYNEQFFGPGTRLTVL.

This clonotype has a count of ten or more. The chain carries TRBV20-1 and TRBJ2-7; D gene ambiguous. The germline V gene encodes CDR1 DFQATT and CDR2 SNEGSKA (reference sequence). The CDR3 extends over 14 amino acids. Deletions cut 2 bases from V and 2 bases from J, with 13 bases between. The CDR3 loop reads CSARKLDGPYEQYF. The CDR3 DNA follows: TGCAGTGCTAGAAAATTGGACGGACCCTACGAGCAGTACTTC.

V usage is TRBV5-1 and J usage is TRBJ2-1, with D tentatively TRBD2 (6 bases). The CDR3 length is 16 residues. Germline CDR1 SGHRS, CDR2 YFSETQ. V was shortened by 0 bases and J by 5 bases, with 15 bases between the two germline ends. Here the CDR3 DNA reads TGCGCCAGCAGCTTGGGGCTAGCGACGGGGGACAATGAGCAGTTCTTC. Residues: CASSLGLATGDNEQFF.

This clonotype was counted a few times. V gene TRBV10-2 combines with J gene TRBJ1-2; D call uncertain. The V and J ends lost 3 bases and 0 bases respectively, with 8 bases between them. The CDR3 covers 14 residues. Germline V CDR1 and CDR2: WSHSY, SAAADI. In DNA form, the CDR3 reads TGCGCCAGCAGTGATACAGTGTCTAACTATGGCTACACCTTC. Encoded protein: CASSDTVSNYGYTF.

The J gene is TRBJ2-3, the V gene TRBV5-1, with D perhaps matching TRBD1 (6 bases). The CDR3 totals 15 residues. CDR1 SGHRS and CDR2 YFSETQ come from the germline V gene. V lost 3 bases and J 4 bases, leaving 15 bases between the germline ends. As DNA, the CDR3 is TGCGCCAGCAGCTCAACAGGGTTTCAGGCAGATACGCAGTATTTT. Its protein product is CASSSTGFQADTQYF.

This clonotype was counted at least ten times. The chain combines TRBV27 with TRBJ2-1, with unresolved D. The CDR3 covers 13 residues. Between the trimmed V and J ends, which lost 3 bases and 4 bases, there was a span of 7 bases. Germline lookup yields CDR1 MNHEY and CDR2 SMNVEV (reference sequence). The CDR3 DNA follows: TGTGCCAGCAGTTTCCATACTTACAATGAGCAGTTCTTC. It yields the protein CASSFHTYNEQFF.